A selection of T cell receptor beta chains follows, all from one sample in a study of early T cells in non-severe SARS-CoV-2 infection. TCRdb called the 5' RACE reads again in MiXCR, with one record for every CDR3 protein. The table shows 65,000 to 95,000 distinct CDR3 sequences, with approximately 15% occurring only once. Material for sequencing was whole blood. The receptors here all came from an adult who was a healthcare worker with PCR-confirmed SARS-CoV-2 infection or an uninfected control (not recorded which). The CDR3 runs from the conserved cysteine through the conserved F or W. Each record gives: V gene, D gene, J gene, clone size, CDR3 DNA, CDR3 protein. The D gene is left open where the match is weak. Size tells how often a clone was seen (once, few, many) or the class of an expanded clone, and some rows leave it out.

V: TRBV14
D: .
J: TRBJ1-2
size: few
DNA: TGTGCCAGCAGCTCCCCCGGCGAGATGGCCGGCTATGGCTACACCTTC
CDR3: CASSSPGEMAGYGYTF

V: TRBV7-6
D: TRBD1
J: TRBJ1-2
size: few
DNA: TGTGCCAGCAGCAAAACAGGGGATTCGATCGTCTATGGCTACACCTTC
CDR3: CASSKTGDSIVYGYTF

V: TRBV3-1
D: .
J: TRBJ2-3
size: few
DNA: TGTGCCAGCAGCGGGCGTTCCGTGACAGTCACAGATACGCAGTATTTT
CDR3: CASSGRSVTVTDTQYF

V: TRBV7-6
D: TRBD1
J: TRBJ2-1
size: many
DNA: TGTGCCAGCAGCTTAGTGCCCAGGGGGCAGAATGAGCAGTTCTTC
CDR3: CASSLVPRGQNEQFF

V: TRBV25-1
D: TRBD1
J: TRBJ2-7
size: few
DNA: TGTGCCAGCAGTGAAAGACAGGGGAGCTACGAGCAGTACTTC
CDR3: CASSERQGSYEQYF

V: TRBV5-1
D: .
J: TRBJ2-1
size: .
DNA: TGCGCCAGCAGCTTGTCAGGGCGGGGCCGCGAGCAGTTCTTC
CDR3: CASSLSGRGREQFF

V: TRBV6-1
D: TRBD2
J: TRBJ2-1
size: few
DNA: TGTGCCAGCAGTGAAGTGGGGGGACTAGCGGATGAGCAGTTCTTC
CDR3: CASSEVGGLADEQFF

V: TRBV6-6
D: .
J: TRBJ1-1
size: .
DNA: TGTGCCGGGGGGCGAGGGAGCAGGACTGAAGCTTTCTTT
CDR3: CAGGRGSRTEAFF

V: TRBV5-4
D: .
J: TRBJ1-6
size: .
DNA: TGTGCCAGCAGCCCGGGAAGTCGGAGTAATTCACCCCTCCACTTT
CDR3: CASSPGSRSNSPLHF

V: TRBV30
D: TRBD2
J: TRBJ2-3
size: few
DNA: TGTGCCTGGAGTGTAACCCGGACTAGCGGGGGGGCACCCGATACGCAGTATTTT
CDR3: CAWSVTRTSGGAPDTQYF

V: TRBV28
D: .
J: TRBJ2-1
size: few
DNA: TGTGCCAGCAGTTTACCTAGCGAGCAGTTCTTC
CDR3: CASSLPSEQFF

V: TRBV24-1
D: TRBD2
J: TRBJ2-3
size: .
DNA: TGTGCCACCAGTGATTTGCGGGGACTAGCGGGAACAGATACGCAGTATTTT
CDR3: CATSDLRGLAGTDTQYF

V: TRBV7-6
D: .
J: TRBJ1-2
size: few
DNA: TGTGCCAGCAGCTTAAGGCAGGAATATGGCTACACCTTC
CDR3: CASSLRQEYGYTF

V: TRBV10-2
D: .
J: TRBJ1-6
size: many
DNA: TGCGCCAGCAGTGTGGACAACCTCTGGAATTCACCCCTCCACTTT
CDR3: CASSVDNLWNSPLHF

V: TRBV29-1
D: .
J: TRBJ1-2
size: .
DNA: TGCAGCGCGACAGTTTCTAACTATGGCTACACCTTC
CDR3: CSATVSNYGYTF